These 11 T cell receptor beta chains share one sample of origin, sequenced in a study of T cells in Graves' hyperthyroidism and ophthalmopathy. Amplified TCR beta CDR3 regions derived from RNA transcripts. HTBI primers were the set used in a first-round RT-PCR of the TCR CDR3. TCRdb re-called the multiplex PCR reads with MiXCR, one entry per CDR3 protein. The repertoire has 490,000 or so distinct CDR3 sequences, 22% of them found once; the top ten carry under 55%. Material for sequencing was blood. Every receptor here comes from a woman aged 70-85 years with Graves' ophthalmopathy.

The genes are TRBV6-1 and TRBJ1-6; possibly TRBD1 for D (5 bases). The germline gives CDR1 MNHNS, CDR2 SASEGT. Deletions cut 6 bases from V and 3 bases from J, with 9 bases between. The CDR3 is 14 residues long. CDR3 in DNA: TGTGCCAGCAGCGGACAAAACTATAATTCACCCCTCCACTTT. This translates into CASSGQNYNSPLHF.

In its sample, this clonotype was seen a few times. CDR3 DNA sequence: TGCAGTGCTGAGTGGACAGGGTATAGCAATCAGCCCCAGCATTTT. As protein: CSAEWTGYSNQPQHF. V and J are TRBV20-1 and TRBJ1-5, with TRBD1 matching 8 bases. The CDR3 totals 15 residues. Germline V gene sequence: CDR1 DFQATT, CDR2 SNEGSKA (reference sequence). Trimming at V came to 5 bases and at J to 0 bases, leaving 6 bases not matched to a gene.

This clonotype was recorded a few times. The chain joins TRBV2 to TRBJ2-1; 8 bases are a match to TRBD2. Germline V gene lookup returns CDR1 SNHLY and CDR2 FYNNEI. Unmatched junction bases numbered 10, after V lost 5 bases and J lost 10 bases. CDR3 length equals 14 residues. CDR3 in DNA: TGTGCCAGCAGTAGCGGGAGCTCCCCGTCGGAGCAGTTCTTC. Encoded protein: CASSSGSSPSEQFF.

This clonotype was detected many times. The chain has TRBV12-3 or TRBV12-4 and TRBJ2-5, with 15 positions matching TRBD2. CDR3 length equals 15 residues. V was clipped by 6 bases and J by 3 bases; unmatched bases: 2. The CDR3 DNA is TGTGCCAGCAGCTGGACTAGCGGGAGGGAAGAGACCCAGTACTTC. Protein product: CASSWTSGREETQYF.

The CDR3 region has the DNA TGTGCCAGCAGTAACCAAGACTACTATGGCTACACCTTC. Its translation: CASSNQDYYGYTF. The J gene is TRBJ1-2, the V gene TRBV28; D remains unclear. Per the germline V gene, CDR1 is MDHEN and CDR2 is SYDVKM. This CDR3 is built from 13 residues. V lost 5 bases and J lost 3, with 10 bases in between.

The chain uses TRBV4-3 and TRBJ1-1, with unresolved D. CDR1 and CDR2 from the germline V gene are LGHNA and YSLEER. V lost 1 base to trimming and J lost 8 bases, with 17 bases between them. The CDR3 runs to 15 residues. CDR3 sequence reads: CASSQGRTAFPEAFF. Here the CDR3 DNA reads TGCGCCAGCAGCCAAGGGAGGACCGCCTTCCCGGAAGCTTTCTTT.

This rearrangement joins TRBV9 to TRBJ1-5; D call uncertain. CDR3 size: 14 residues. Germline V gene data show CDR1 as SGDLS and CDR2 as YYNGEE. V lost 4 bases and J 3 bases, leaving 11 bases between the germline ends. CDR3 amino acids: CASSQSPINQPQHF. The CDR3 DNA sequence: TGTGCCAGCAGCCAGTCTCCTATCAATCAGCCCCAGCATTTT.

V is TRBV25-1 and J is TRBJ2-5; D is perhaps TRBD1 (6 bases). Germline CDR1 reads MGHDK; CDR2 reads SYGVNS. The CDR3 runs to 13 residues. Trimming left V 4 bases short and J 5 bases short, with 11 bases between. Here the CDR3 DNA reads TGTGCCAGCAGTGGAACAGGGCACGAGACCCAGTACTTC. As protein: CASSGTGHETQYF.

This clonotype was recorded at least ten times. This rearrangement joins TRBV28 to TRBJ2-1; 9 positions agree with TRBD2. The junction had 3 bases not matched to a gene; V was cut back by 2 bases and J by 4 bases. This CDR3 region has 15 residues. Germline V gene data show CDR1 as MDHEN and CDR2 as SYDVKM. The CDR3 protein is CASSLVTSGYNEQFF. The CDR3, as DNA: TGTGCCAGCAGTTTAGTGACTAGCGGTTACAATGAGCAGTTCTTC.

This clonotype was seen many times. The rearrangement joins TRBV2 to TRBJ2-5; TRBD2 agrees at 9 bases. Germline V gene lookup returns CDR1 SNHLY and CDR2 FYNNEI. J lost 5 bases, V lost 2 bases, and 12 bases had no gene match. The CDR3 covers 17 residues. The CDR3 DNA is TGTGCCAGCAGTGAATGGGTCTCGCGGGAGGGCCTGGAGACCCAGTACTTC. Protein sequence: CASSEWVSREGLETQYF.

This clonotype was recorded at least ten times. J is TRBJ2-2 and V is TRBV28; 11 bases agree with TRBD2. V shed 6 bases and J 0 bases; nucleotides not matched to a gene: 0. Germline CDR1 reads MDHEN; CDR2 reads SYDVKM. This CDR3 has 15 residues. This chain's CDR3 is CASRGLAANTGELFF. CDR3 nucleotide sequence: TGTGCCAGCAGGGGACTAGCGGCGAACACCGGGGAGCTGTTTTTT.